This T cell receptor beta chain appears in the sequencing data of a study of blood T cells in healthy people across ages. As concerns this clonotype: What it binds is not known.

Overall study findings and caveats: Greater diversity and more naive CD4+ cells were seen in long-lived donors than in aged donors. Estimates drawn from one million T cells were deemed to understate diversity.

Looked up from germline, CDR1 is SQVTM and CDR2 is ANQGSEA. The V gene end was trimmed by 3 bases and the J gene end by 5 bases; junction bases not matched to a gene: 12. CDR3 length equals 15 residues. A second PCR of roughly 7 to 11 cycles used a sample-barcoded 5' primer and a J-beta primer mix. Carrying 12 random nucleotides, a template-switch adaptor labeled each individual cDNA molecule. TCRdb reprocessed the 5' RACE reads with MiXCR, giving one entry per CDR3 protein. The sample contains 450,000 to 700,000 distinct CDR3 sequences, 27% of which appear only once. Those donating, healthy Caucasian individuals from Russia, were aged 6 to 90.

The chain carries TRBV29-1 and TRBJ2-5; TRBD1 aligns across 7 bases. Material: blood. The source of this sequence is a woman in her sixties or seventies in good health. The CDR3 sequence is CSVERGLARGETQYF. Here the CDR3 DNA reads TGCAGCGTTGAGAGGGGCCTAGCCAGGGGGGAGACCCAGTACTTC. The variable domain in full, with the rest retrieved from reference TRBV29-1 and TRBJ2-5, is SAVISQKPSRDICQRGTSLTIQCQVDSQVTMMFWYRQQPGQSLTLIATANQGSEATYESGFVIDKFPISRPNLTFSTLTVSNMSPEDSSIYLCSVERGLARGETQYFGPGTRLLVL.